This TCR beta chain was profiled in a study of blood T cell repertoires in COVID-19. The repertoire was sequenced with immunoSEQ multiplex PCR; TCRdb's copy has only in-frame clones and lacks some. The sample contains some 260,000 clones, 88% of which appear only once. The CDR3 extends over 14 amino acids. Between the trimmed V and J ends, which lost 4 bases and 9 bases, there was a span of 16 bases. The germline V gene encodes CDR1 LNHDA and CDR2 SQIVND (reference sequence). This clone was detected only once. The specimen sequenced was peripheral blood. This receptor was identified in a man aged 80 or over with acute or convalescent COVID-19. J is TRBJ2-1 and V is TRBV19; D possibly corresponds to TRBD1 (7 bases). The CDR3 here is CASSTTTGRSEQFF. The CDR3 DNA follows: TGTGCCAGTAGTACAACGACAGGGAGGAGTGAGCAGTTCTTC.